One sample yielded the 14 T cell receptor beta chains listed below, sequenced in a study of blood T cell repertoires in COVID-19 (dated by TCRdb to the early 2020s). Libraries came from the immunoSEQ multiplex PCR assay. TCRdb re-hosts the immuneACCESS table, in-frame sequences only. Its copies lack some clones; in the studies checked, an unresolved V gene accounts for under half of them, and the cause for the rest is not known. The sample contains 55,000 to 85,000 clones, 87% of them found a single time. Approximately 11% of the sample lies in the top ten. The sample comprised peripheral blood. Every receptor here comes from a young woman with acute or convalescent COVID-19.

The chain recombines TRBV6-2 or TRBV6-3 with TRBJ1-5, with 7 positions matching TRBD1. V shed 5 bases and J 7 bases; nucleotides not matched to a gene: 2. The CDR3 extends over 12 amino acids. Germline V gives CDR1 MNHEY, CDR2 SVGEGT. In DNA, the CDR3 is TGTGCCAGCAGTGACAGGGTCCAGCCCCAGCATTTT. As protein: CASSDRVQPQHF.

This rearrangement joins TRBV28 to TRBJ2-1, with TRBD2 matching over 11 bases. The germline V gene has CDR1 MDHEN and CDR2 SYDVKM. CDR3 length: 18 amino acids. The J segment lost 0 bases and the V segment lost 4 bases, leaving 8 bases of the junction unmatched. Here the CDR3 DNA reads TGTGCCAGCAGTTCAGGGCTAGCGGGGGGCATCTCCTACAATGAGCAGTTCTTC. This sequence encodes CASSSGLAGGISYNEQFF. The full variable domain, rest sourced from reference TRBV28 and TRBJ2-1, is DVKVTQSSRYLVKRTGEKVFLECVQDMDHENMFWYRQDPGLGLRLIYFSYDVKMKEKGDIPEGYSVSREKKERFSLILESASTNQTSMYLCASSSGLAGGISYNEQFFGPGTRLTVL.

The CDR3 protein is CASSVDRGRGYTF. The CDR3 DNA reads as TGTGCCAGCAGCGTCGACAGGGGGCGAGGCTACACCTTC. The chain couples TRBV11-2 to TRBJ1-2, with TRBD1 matching 10 bases. The CDR3 covers 13 residues. The germline CDR1 and CDR2 sequences are SGHAT and FQNNGV. V lost 5 bases and J lost 8; bases outside the gene matches: 5.

This chain links TRBV30 with TRBJ2-3; 7 nucleotides agree with TRBD2. Trimming cost V 5 bases and J 6 bases; bases outside gene matches: 8. The germline V gene has CDR1 GTSNPN and CDR2 SVGIG (reference sequence). The CDR3 is made up of 13 amino acids. DNA of the CDR3: TGTGCCTGGGCGACCGGGCGGGAGGATACGCAGTATTTT. It is translated as CAWATGREDTQYF.

The chain has TRBV14 and TRBJ2-1; D not resolved. Trimming stripped 0 bases from V and 8 bases from J, with 20 bases between. This CDR3 is 17 amino acids long. The germline V gene has CDR1 SGHDN and CDR2 FVKESK. CDR3 nucleotides: TGTGCCAGCAGCCAAGATCGCGGCTTGCGGTCAATGGATGAGCAGTTCTTC. As protein: CASSQDRGLRSMDEQFF. Full variable domain (outside the CDR3, taken from reference TRBV14 and TRBJ2-1): EAGVTQFPSHSVIEKGQTVTLRCDPISGHDNLYWYRRVMGKEIKFLLHFVKESKQDESGMPNNRFLAERTGGTYSTLKVQPAELEDSGVYFCASSQDRGLRSMDEQFFGPGTRLTVL.

The chain combines TRBV7-9 with TRBJ1-1; tentatively, D is TRBD1 (6 bases). Germline V CDR1 and CDR2: SEHNR, FQNEAQ (reference sequence). The CDR3 contains 14 residues. V lost 5 bases and J lost 3, with 13 bases in between. Here the CDR3 reads CASSPWDTYTEAFF. CDR3 sequence (DNA): TGTGCCAGCAGCCCTTGGGACACTTACACTGAAGCTTTCTTT.

The chain combines TRBV7-9 with TRBJ1-2; 9 nucleotides align to TRBD1. Trimming at V came to 7 bases and at J to 3 bases, leaving 6 bases not matched to a gene. CDR3 length: 14 amino acids. Germline-derived CDR1 and CDR2 are SEHNR and FQNEAQ (reference sequence). CDR3 amino acids: CASTSDRGYYGYTF. The DNA of the CDR3 is TGTGCCAGCACCTCGGACAGGGGATACTATGGCTACACCTTC.

This clone was recorded only once. The chain employs TRBV18 and TRBJ2-7; weak D call: TRBD1 (6 bases). With 4 bases removed from V and 7 bases from J, the gap between germline ends came to 17 bases. CDR1 is KGHSH, CDR2 LQKENI, per germline. The CDR3 contains 14 residues. The CDR3, as DNA: TGTGCCAGCTCACGCGGATTACAGGGTACTGAGCAGTACTTC. Translated, it gives CASSRGLQGTEQYF.

The rearrangement uses TRBV6-5 and TRBJ1-1; TRBD1 agrees at 9 bases. Per the germline V gene, CDR1 is MNHEY and CDR2 is SVGAGI. The V gene end was trimmed by 5 bases and the J gene end by 4 bases; junction bases not matched to a gene: 8. This CDR3 has 15 residues. The CDR3 sequence: CASSPTGGWVTEAFF. CDR3 DNA: TGTGCCAGCAGTCCCACAGGGGGCTGGGTCACTGAAGCTTTCTTT.

This clone came up once. The rearrangement uses TRBV29-1 and TRBJ1-1; 8 bases line up with TRBD1. The CDR3 has 13 amino acids. The V and J ends lost 4 bases and 5 bases, in that order; junction bases with no gene match: 6. Germline-derived CDR1 and CDR2 are SQVTM and ANQGSEA. The CDR3 bases are TGCAGCGTTGTCCAGGGGGCAGCGACTGAAGCTTTCTTT. It codes for CSVVQGAATEAFF. Full variable domain (remainder filled in from reference TRBV29-1 and TRBJ1-1): SAVISQKPSRDICQRGTSLTIQCQVDSQVTMMFWYRQQPGQSLTLIATANQGSEATYESGFVIDKFPISRPNLTFSTLTVSNMSPEDSSIYLCSVVQGAATEAFFGQGTRLTVV.

The chain recombines TRBV19 with TRBJ2-7; D ambiguous. The CDR3 spans 13 residues. Germline V gene lookup returns CDR1 LNHDA and CDR2 SQIVND (reference sequence). V was shortened by 4 bases and J by 0 bases, with 7 bases between the two germline ends. The CDR3, as DNA: TGTGCCAGTAGTAAGCAGGACTCCTACGAGCAGTACTTC. Translating it yields CASSKQDSYEQYF. Full variable domain (outside the CDR3, taken from reference TRBV19 and TRBJ2-7): DGGITQSPKYLFRKEGQNVTLSCEQNLNHDAMYWYRQDPGQGLRLIYYSQIVNDFQKGDIAEGYSVSREKKESFPLTVTSAQKNPTAFYLCASSKQDSYEQYFGPGTRLTVT.

The chain recombines TRBV5-1 with TRBJ1-2; a possible D gene is TRBD1 (5 bases). CDR1 SGHRS and CDR2 YFSETQ come from the germline V gene. The V and J ends lost 0 bases and 6 bases respectively, with 12 bases between them. The CDR3 is 14 residues long. The DNA of the CDR3 is TGCGCCAGCAGCTTGGAGCAGGGAGGAGATGGCTACACCTTC. As protein: CASSLEQGGDGYTF.

This chain links TRBV5-6 with TRBJ2-2, with D possibly being TRBD1 (6 bases). CDR1 and CDR2 from the germline V gene are SGHDT and YYEEEE. CDR3 length: 16 amino acids. Trimming removed 0 bases at V and 1 base at J, with 10 bases between. In nucleotides, the CDR3 is TGTGCCAGCAGCTTGGGGGGGCACCGGAACACCGGGGAGCTGTTTTTT. It codes for CASSLGGHRNTGELFF.

This chain links TRBV6-5 with TRBJ2-7; possible D gene TRBD1, 6 bases. The CDR3 extends over 11 amino acids. The germline V gene has CDR1 MNHEY and CDR2 SVGAGI. V was pared by 5 bases and J by 11 bases, with 13 bases between. CDR3 region: CASSHGSGEYF. The CDR3 DNA reads as TGTGCCAGCAGTCACGGGTCAGGGGAGTACTTC.